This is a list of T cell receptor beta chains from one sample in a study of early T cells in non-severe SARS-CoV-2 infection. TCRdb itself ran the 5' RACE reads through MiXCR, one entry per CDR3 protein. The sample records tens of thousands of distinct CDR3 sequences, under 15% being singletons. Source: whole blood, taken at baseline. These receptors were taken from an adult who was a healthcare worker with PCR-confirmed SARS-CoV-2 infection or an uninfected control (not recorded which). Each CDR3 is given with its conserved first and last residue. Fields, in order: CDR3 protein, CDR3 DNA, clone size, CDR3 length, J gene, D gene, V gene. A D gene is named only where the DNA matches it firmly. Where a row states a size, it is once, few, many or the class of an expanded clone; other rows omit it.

CSAQRGAPNEQFF | TGCAGTGCTCAGCGGGGGGCCCCGAATGAGCAGTTCTTC | . | 13 | TRBJ2-1 | TRBD2 | TRBV20-1
CASSQVVTSGRKSTGELFF | TGCGCCAGCAGCCAAGTCGTAACTAGCGGGAGAAAATCCACCGGGGAGCTGTTTTTT | once | 19 | TRBJ2-2 | TRBD2 | TRBV4-1
CASSQSLAYEQYF | TGTGCCAGCAGCCAGTCCCTAGCCTACGAGCAGTACTTC | many | 13 | TRBJ2-7 | . | TRBV4-2
CASSQDLAGGLETQYF | TGCGCCAGCAGCCAAGATCTGGCGGGGGGGCTAGAGACCCAGTACTTC | few | 16 | TRBJ2-5 | TRBD2 | TRBV4-3
CASKRKGRAATGEETQYF | TGTGCCAGCAAAAGGAAGGGACGGGCGGCGACAGGGGAAGAGACCCAGTACTTC | . | 18 | TRBJ2-5 | TRBD1 | TRBV6-6
CASSQAGAGGDTQYF | TGCGCCAGCAGCCAAGCGGGGGCCGGAGGAGATACGCAGTATTTT | . | 15 | TRBJ2-3 | . | TRBV4-1
CASSPAWMLGGQNIQYF | TGTGCCAGCAGCCCAGCGTGGATGTTGGGGGGTCAAAACATTCAGTACTTC | . | 17 | TRBJ2-4 | . | TRBV7-9
CVSSPGTMINTGELFF | TGTGTCAGCAGCCCCGGGACCATGATAAACACCGGGGAGCTGTTTTTT | . | 16 | TRBJ2-2 | . | TRBV7-8
CASSAGRQNTGELFF | TGCGCCAGCAGTGCGGGAAGACAGAACACCGGGGAGCTGTTTTTT | . | 15 | TRBJ2-2 | . | TRBV10-1
CASPGAYGYTF | TGTGCCAGCCCGGGAGCCTATGGCTACACCTTC | many | 11 | TRBJ1-2 | . | TRBV7-2
CASSLDRGTNTEAFF | TGTGCCAGCAGCTTGGACAGGGGAACCAACACTGAAGCTTTCTTT | many | 15 | TRBJ1-1 | TRBD1 | TRBV11-2
CASSDSRGTEAFF | TGTGCCAGCAGTGACTCGAGGGGAACTGAAGCTTTCTTT | . | 13 | TRBJ1-1 | . | TRBV6-4
CASEILEQFF | TGTGCCAGCGAGATTCTGGAGCAGTTCTTC | few | 10 | TRBJ2-1 | . | TRBV5-6
CASSSGLVTYYEQFF | TGCGCCAGCAGCTCGGGACTAGTGACGTATTATGAGCAGTTCTTC | . | 15 | TRBJ2-1 | TRBD2 | TRBV5-1
CSGDIRGDEAFF | TGCAGCGGGGATATCAGGGGGGATGAAGCTTTCTTT | few | 12 | TRBJ1-1 | TRBD1 | TRBV29-1
CASSSGTRGSTDTQYF | TGTGCCAGCAGCTCCGGCACCCGGGGCAGCACAGATACGCAGTATTTT | many | 16 | TRBJ2-3 | . | TRBV7-2
CASSQGRIFF | TGCGCCAGCAGCCAAGGCCGGATATTCTTC | few | 10 | TRBJ2-1 | . | TRBV4-1
CSARDPGTRSTYEQYF | TGCAGTGCTAGGGATCCCGGGACACGGTCTACCTACGAGCAGTACTTC | few | 16 | TRBJ2-7 | . | TRBV20-1
CASSFRDRSLAKNIQYF | TGTGCCAGCAGTTTCCGGGACAGGTCTTTAGCCAAAAACATTCAGTACTTC | . | 17 | TRBJ2-4 | TRBD1 | TRBV28
CASTLGRGQQFF | TGTGCCAGCACCCTCGGTCGGGGCCAGCAGTTCTTC | . | 12 | TRBJ2-1 | . | TRBV11-2
CASSNPGQNSNQPQHF | TGTGCCAGCAGCAACCCGGGGCAAAATAGCAATCAGCCCCAGCATTTT | few | 16 | TRBJ1-5 | . | TRBV28
CASSRPWAYPYGYTF | TGTGCCAGCAGCCGACCCTGGGCCTACCCCTATGGCTACACCTTC | few | 15 | TRBJ1-2 | . | TRBV5-5
CASSNRVGGTDTQYF | TGTGCCAGCAGCAACAGGGTGGGGGGCACAGATACGCAGTATTTT | many | 15 | TRBJ2-3 | . | TRBV11-2
CASSQVDEANYGYTF | TGCGCCAGCAGCCAAGTCGACGAAGCTAACTATGGCTACACCTTC | . | 15 | TRBJ1-2 | . | TRBV4-1
CASSLISWDDYGYTF | TGTGCCAGCAGTTTAATATCTTGGGACGACTATGGCTACACCTTC | many | 15 | TRBJ1-2 | . | TRBV28
CSASTGTGGGQPQHF | TGCAGCGCCAGTACCGGGACAGGGGGCGGTCAGCCCCAGCATTTT | few | 15 | TRBJ1-5 | TRBD1 | TRBV29-1
CASSPGQGQSRTEAFF | TGTGCCAGCAGCCCTGGACAGGGTCAAAGTAGGACTGAAGCTTTCTTT | few | 16 | TRBJ1-1 | TRBD1 | TRBV11-1
CASSPDRTGANVLTF | TGTGCCAGCTCACCGGACAGAACTGGGGCCAACGTCCTGACTTTC | few | 15 | TRBJ2-6 | . | TRBV18
CASSQVLNMNTEAFF | TGCGCCAGCAGCCAAGTGCTCAATATGAACACTGAAGCTTTCTTT | . | 15 | TRBJ1-1 | . | TRBV4-1
CASSPTGWDYHTF | TGTGCCAGCAGCCCGACAGGGTGGGACTATCACACCTTC | . | 13 | TRBJ1-2 | TRBD1 | TRBV5-4
CSATLAGGRQFF | TGCAGTGCTACACTAGCGGGGGGTAGGCAGTTCTTC | few | 12 | TRBJ2-1 | TRBD2 | TRBV20-1
CASSYSGTGNNEQFF | TGTGCCAGCAGTTACTCGGGTACAGGAAACAATGAGCAGTTCTTC | . | 15 | TRBJ2-1 | . | TRBV6-2/TRBV6-3
CASSYQGSLQFF | TGTGCCAGCAGTTACCAGGGGTCTCTGCAGTTCTTC | . | 12 | TRBJ2-1 | . | TRBV6-6
CSARDPSNRRGTEASF | TGCAGTGCTAGAGATCCCTCTAACAGGAGAGGGACTGAAGCTTCCTTT | once | 16 | TRBJ1-1 | . | TRBV20-1
CASSTYGTGTYNEQFF | TGTGCCAGTAGTACCTATGGGACGGGAACCTACAATGAGCAGTTCTTC | . | 16 | TRBJ2-1 | . | TRBV19
CASSEGTSRHNEQFF | TGTGCCAGCAGTGAAGGGACTAGCCGCCACAATGAGCAGTTCTTC | . | 15 | TRBJ2-1 | TRBD2 | TRBV6-1
CASSPQGILNTEAFF | TGTGCCAGCTCACCACAGGGGATTTTGAACACTGAAGCTTTCTTT | . | 15 | TRBJ1-1 | . | TRBV18
CASRDPLTDVPTGNTIYF | TGTGCCAGCAGAGACCCGCTGACAGACGTGCCCACTGGAAACACCATATATTTT | few | 18 | TRBJ1-3 | . | TRBV6-1
CASSESSGQRQYF | TGCGCCAGCAGTGAGTCGTCGGGACAGCGGCAGTATTTT | . | 13 | TRBJ2-3 | TRBD1 | TRBV10-1
CASSLGLRGDTQYF | TGTGCCAGCAGCTTGGGCCTAAGGGGAGATACGCAGTATTTT | . | 14 | TRBJ2-3 | . | TRBV7-8
CASSFGTGIPYNEQFF | TGTGCCAGCAGCTTCGGGACAGGGATCCCCTACAATGAGCAGTTCTTC | . | 16 | TRBJ2-1 | TRBD1 | TRBV11-2
CASSRATNEKLFF | TGTGCCAGCTCACGTGCAACTAATGAAAAACTGTTTTTT | . | 13 | TRBJ1-4 | . | TRBV18
CASSLHLQNIQYF | TGTGCCAGCAGCCTTCACCTTCAAAACATTCAGTACTTC | few | 13 | TRBJ2-4 | . | TRBV14
CASSAPRGRETYEQYF | TGTGCCAGCAGTGCCCCCCGGGGTAGGGAGACCTACGAGCAGTACTTC | . | 16 | TRBJ2-7 | . | TRBV2
CASSTGTFGDGYTF | TGTGCCAGTAGTACCGGGACTTTCGGCGATGGCTACACCTTC | few | 14 | TRBJ1-2 | . | TRBV19
CSVGGGLSPSYEQYF | TGCAGCGTTGGCGGGGGGCTTTCACCCTCCTACGAGCAGTACTTC | . | 15 | TRBJ2-7 | TRBD2 | TRBV29-1
CASSPRKLAEETQYF | TGTGCCAGCTCACCACGTAAACTAGCGGAAGAGACCCAGTACTTC | . | 15 | TRBJ2-5 | TRBD2 | TRBV18
CASSLSPGETQYF | TGCGCCAGCAGCCTATCCCCGGGGGAGACCCAGTACTTC | many | 13 | TRBJ2-5 | . | TRBV5-1
CASSLGLGQYF | TGTGCCAGCAGCCTCGGACTAGGGCAGTACTTC | few | 11 | TRBJ2-7 | TRBD2 | TRBV28